These 15 T cell receptor beta chains were sequenced from one sample in a study of long-term antiretroviral therapy in people with HIV. Investigators performed immunoSEQ version v3.0 at survey level. The repertoire was sequenced with immunoSEQ multiplex PCR; TCRdb's copy has only in-frame clones and lacks some. This sample has 30,000 to 40,000 clones, with around 94% found just once. This specimen was unsorted PBMCs, taken 4.1 years after starting antiretroviral therapy. These receptor sequences come from a woman aged 45-59 years with HIV.

The chain carries TRBV7-3 and TRBJ2-1, with 15 bases fitting TRBD2. The V gene end was trimmed by 5 bases and the J gene end by 7 bases; junction bases not matched to a gene: 9. The germline V gene has CDR1 SGHTA and CDR2 FQGTGA. The CDR3 sequence is 17 residues long. The DNA for the CDR3 is TGTGCCAGCAGCCAGGGGACTAGCGGGGGGCCCGCAAATGAGCAGTTCTTC. This gives the protein CASSQGTSGGPANEQFF.

The V and J genes are TRBV4-1 and TRBJ1-3, with D possibly being TRBD1 (5 bases). V lost 1 base and J lost 8, with 9 bases in between. Germline CDR1 reads MGHRA; CDR2 reads YSYEKL. The CDR3 consists of 13 residues. The chain's CDR3 is CASSQVRGDTIYF. As DNA, the CDR3 is TGCGCCAGCAGCCAAGTCAGAGGGGACACCATATATTTT.

The V gene is TRBV29-1, the J gene TRBJ2-7, with 10 positions matching TRBD1. Germline CDR1 reads SQVTM; CDR2 reads ANQGSEA. The J segment lost 5 bases and the V segment lost 5 bases, leaving 6 bases of the junction unmatched. This CDR3 comprises 13 residues. The CDR3 region has the DNA TGCAGCGTTCGGGGGACAGGGGCCCACGAGCAGTACTTC. It is translated as CSVRGTGAHEQYF.

The V call is TRBV6-1, the J call TRBJ2-2, with D hard to call. The germline gives CDR1 MNHNS, CDR2 SASEGT. The CDR3 loop spans 14 amino acids. Trimming removed 6 bases at V and 6 bases at J, with 14 bases between. CDR3: CASRLSLGPGELFF. The CDR3 DNA reads TGTGCCAGCAGACTTAGCCTCGGACCCGGGGAGCTGTTTTTT.

This sequence joins TRBV4-1 and TRBJ2-2; perhaps TRBD1 as D (6 bases). The CDR3 loop spans 18 amino acids. The germline V gene has CDR1 MGHRA and CDR2 YSYEKL. With 1 base removed from V and 0 bases from J, the gap between germline ends came to 15 bases. The CDR3 protein is CASSQAQFRTANTGELFF. The DNA of the CDR3 is TGCGCCAGCAGCCAAGCCCAATTCCGGACAGCGAACACCGGGGAGCTGTTTTTT.

The rearrangement uses TRBV19 and TRBJ1-2, with D perhaps matching TRBD1 (5 bases). The CDR3 contains 14 residues. Trimming removed 5 bases from V and 3 bases from J, with 13 bases in between. Germline V gene sequence: CDR1 LNHDA, CDR2 SQIVND (reference sequence). The CDR3 protein is CASSGAGSDYGYTF. CDR3 DNA sequence: TGTGCCAGTAGTGGGGCCGGGAGCGACTATGGCTACACCTTC.

J is TRBJ2-7 and V is TRBV4-2; 7 bases fit TRBD2. V shed 2 bases, J shed 0 bases, and the junction held 4 bases outside the gene matches. The CDR3 runs 15 residues. CDR1 is LGHNA, CDR2 YNFKEQ, per germline. CDR3 in DNA: TGTGCCAGCAGCCAAAGGGAGGGTGCCTCCTACGAGCAGTACTTC. Residues: CASSQREGASYEQYF.

The sample holds one count of this clone. The rearrangement links TRBV5-1 to TRBJ1-6; a weak D match, TRBD1 (5 bases). The CDR3 spans 14 residues. The germline V gene encodes CDR1 SGHRS and CDR2 YFSETQ. V was pared by 4 bases and J by 5 bases, with 10 bases between. As DNA, the CDR3 is TGCGCCAGCAGCGCTCAGGGAGATAATTCACCCCTCCACTTT. Amino acid sequence: CASSAQGDNSPLHF.

The chain has TRBV18 and TRBJ1-1, with no clear D. V was pared by 6 bases and J by 1 base, with 12 bases between. Germline CDR1 KGHSH, CDR2 LQKENI. The CDR3 is 14 residues long. The CDR3 sequence is CASSRKGTNTEAFF. DNA of the CDR3: TGTGCCAGCTCGCGGAAGGGCACGAACACTGAAGCTTTCTTT.

This chain links TRBV2 with TRBJ2-7; a possible D gene is TRBD1 (5 bases). Trimming took 4 bases from V and 3 from J, leaving 16 bases between them. Germline-derived CDR1 and CDR2 are SNHLY and FYNNEI. CDR3 size: 15 residues. The CDR3 sequence: CASSAAKGPIYEQYF. CDR3 in DNA: TGTGCCAGCAGTGCGGCCAAGGGGCCCATCTACGAGCAGTACTTC.

The V and J genes are TRBV18 and TRBJ2-3; D is unresolved. This CDR3 contains 13 residues. Germline lookup yields CDR1 KGHSH and CDR2 LQKENI. Trimming pared 4 bases from V and 2 bases from J, leaving 7 bases between. This chain's CDR3 is CASSLQNTDTQYF. The CDR3 nucleotides read TGTGCCAGCTCACTCCAAAACACAGATACGCAGTATTTT.

The CDR3 nucleotides read TGTGCCAGTAGTATCCGGACAGGGGGCGACGGGGTTCAGCCCCAGCATTTT. It specifies CASSIRTGGDGVQPQHF. V gene TRBV19 combines with J gene TRBJ1-5; 11 nucleotides agree with TRBD1. The CDR3 totals 17 residues. The J segment lost 6 bases and the V segment lost 3 bases, leaving 10 bases of the junction unmatched. Germline CDR1 reads LNHDA; CDR2 reads SQIVND (reference sequence).

The gene calls are TRBV10-3 and TRBJ2-1, with 11 bases identical to TRBD2. The CDR3 covers 15 residues. J gave up 1 base and V 4 bases, and 0 bases lay outside the gene matches. The germline CDR1 and CDR2 sequences are ENHRY and SYGVKD. In DNA form, the CDR3 reads TGTGCCATCAGTGGACTAGCGGGGTCCTACAATGAGCAGTTCTTC. Protein: CAISGLAGSYNEQFF.

The rearrangement links TRBV4-1 to TRBJ2-1; 10 bases map to TRBD2. The CDR3 runs 17 residues. The junction had 9 bases not matched to a gene; V was cut back by 0 bases and J by 7 bases. Germline values: CDR1 MGHRA, CDR2 YSYEKL. CDR3 sequence: CASSQESGLAVWNEQFF. The CDR3 DNA follows: TGCGCCAGCAGCCAAGAGTCTGGACTAGCGGTGTGGAATGAGCAGTTCTTC.

The chain recombines TRBV10-3 with TRBJ1-1; D possibly corresponds to TRBD1 (6 bases). CDR1 is ENHRY, CDR2 SYGVKD, per germline. V lost 3 bases and J 7 bases, leaving 15 bases between the germline ends. CDR3 size: 14 residues. For the CDR3, the DNA is TGTGCCATCAGTGACTCTAGAAGGGGGAGTGAAGCTTTCTTT. Encoded protein: CAISDSRRGSEAFF.